This is a list of T cell receptor beta chains from one sample in a study of T cell clusters in autoimmune cytopenias. From the multiplex PCR reads, TCRdb lists one entry per CDR3 protein and no DNA. This sample's table has about 7,500 distinct CDR3 sequences. The data also belong to a second study, concerning T cell repertoires in aging, cancer and after chemotherapy.

The sample consisted of peripheral blood. The receptors were gathered from a human donor with an autoimmune cytopenia or autoimmune hepatitis (not recorded which). The CDR3 runs from the conserved cysteine through the conserved F or W. The order of the fields is clone size, V gene, J gene, CDR3 protein. Clone size is shown for a subset of rows, as once, few, many or a class of expanded clone.

clone size: NA; V gene: TRBV2; J gene: TRBJ1-4; CDR3 protein: CATRRGGRNEKLFF
clone size: NA; V gene: TRBV27; J gene: TRBJ1-6; CDR3 protein: CASSLSGDSPLHF
clone size: NA; V gene: TRBV28; J gene: TRBJ1-5; CDR3 protein: CASSGSNQPQHF
clone size: NA; V gene: TRBV7-9; J gene: TRBJ2-5; CDR3 protein: CASSSPQEKVKETQYF
clone size: NA; V gene: TRBV6-1; J gene: TRBJ2-7; CDR3 protein: CASSELRRGAGEQYF
clone size: medium-sized; V gene: TRBV29-1; J gene: TRBJ2-7; CDR3 protein: CSGGSGRESYEQYF
clone size: NA; V gene: TRBV6-5; J gene: TRBJ2-7; CDR3 protein: CASSNSRNPSYEQYF
clone size: NA; V gene: TRBV6-2/TRBV6-3; J gene: TRBJ2-7; CDR3 protein: CASRPRTSGSYEQYF
clone size: NA; V gene: TRBV18; J gene: TRBJ2-2; CDR3 protein: CASSPTGELFF
clone size: NA; V gene: TRBV4-1; J gene: TRBJ2-3; CDR3 protein: CASSQVNLGFSDTQYF
clone size: NA; V gene: TRBV10-3; J gene: TRBJ1-1; CDR3 protein: CAISESEGLNTEAFF
clone size: NA; V gene: TRBV5-6; J gene: TRBJ1-2; CDR3 protein: CASSLRTGSYGYTF
clone size: medium-sized; V gene: TRBV7-9; J gene: TRBJ2-2; CDR3 protein: CASSFGTSGTPNTGELFF
clone size: medium-sized; V gene: TRBV7-9; J gene: TRBJ2-5; CDR3 protein: CASSLGWAGGQETQYF
clone size: NA; V gene: TRBV5-6; J gene: TRBJ2-5; CDR3 protein: CASSLIGETQYF
clone size: NA; V gene: TRBV5-6; J gene: TRBJ1-3; CDR3 protein: CASSHAGTSGNTIYF
clone size: NA; V gene: TRBV6-5; J gene: TRBJ1-6; CDR3 protein: CASSYVAGSLSGSPLHF
clone size: NA; V gene: TRBV5-6; J gene: TRBJ2-2; CDR3 protein: CASSLVHRGRDTGELFF
clone size: medium-sized; V gene: TRBV29-1; J gene: TRBJ1-1; CDR3 protein: CSAGANTEAFF
clone size: NA; V gene: TRBV5-4; J gene: TRBJ1-2; CDR3 protein: CASSEGQGARYGYTF
clone size: NA; V gene: TRBV5-1; J gene: TRBJ2-1; CDR3 protein: CASSLGFTGGPYNEQFF
clone size: NA; V gene: TRBV6-1; J gene: TRBJ1-6; CDR3 protein: CASSPNRGSYNSPLHF
clone size: NA; V gene: TRBV11-2; J gene: TRBJ2-7; CDR3 protein: CASIGEGIYEQYF
clone size: NA; V gene: TRBV10-3; J gene: TRBJ2-2; CDR3 protein: CAISTGYTNTGELFF
clone size: NA; V gene: TRBV7-9; J gene: TRBJ2-5; CDR3 protein: CASSPGTSGGTETQYF
clone size: NA; V gene: TRBV11-2; J gene: TRBJ1-1; CDR3 protein: CASSFNTEAFF
clone size: NA; V gene: TRBV20-1; J gene: TRBJ1-1; CDR3 protein: CSAIRRQTNTEAFF